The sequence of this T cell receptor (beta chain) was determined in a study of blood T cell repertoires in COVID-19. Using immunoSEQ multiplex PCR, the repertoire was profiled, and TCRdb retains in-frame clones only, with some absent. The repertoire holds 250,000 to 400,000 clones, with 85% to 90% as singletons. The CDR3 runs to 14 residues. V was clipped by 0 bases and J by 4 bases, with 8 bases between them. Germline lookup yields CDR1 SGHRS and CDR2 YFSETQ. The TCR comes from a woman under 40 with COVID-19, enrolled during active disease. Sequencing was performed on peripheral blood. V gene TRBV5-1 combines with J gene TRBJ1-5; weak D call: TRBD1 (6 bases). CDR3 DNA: TGCGCCAGCAGCTTGGGGGACACAAATCAGCCCCAGCATTTT. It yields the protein CASSLGDTNQPQHF.